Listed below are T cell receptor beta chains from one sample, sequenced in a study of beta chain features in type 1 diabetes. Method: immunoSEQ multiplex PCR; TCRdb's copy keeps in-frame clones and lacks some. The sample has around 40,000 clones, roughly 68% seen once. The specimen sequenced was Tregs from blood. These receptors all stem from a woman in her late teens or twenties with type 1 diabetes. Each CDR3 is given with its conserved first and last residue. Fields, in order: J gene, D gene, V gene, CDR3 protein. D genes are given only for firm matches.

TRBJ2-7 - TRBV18 CASSHIPFNYEQYF
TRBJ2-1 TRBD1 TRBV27 CASSVGTGGRNEQFF
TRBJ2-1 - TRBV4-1 CASSRAGTPNNEQFF
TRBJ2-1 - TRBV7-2 CASSLDQGPYNEQFF
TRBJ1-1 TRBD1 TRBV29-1 CSTKSGGNTEAFF
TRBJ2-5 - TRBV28 CASRFRREETQYF
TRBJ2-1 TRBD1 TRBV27 CASSIRDRVAYNEQFF
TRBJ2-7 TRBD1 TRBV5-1 CASSLEDTGATYEQYF
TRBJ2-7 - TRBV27 CASSPYPLGASYEQYF
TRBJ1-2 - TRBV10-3 CAISVVRENGYTF
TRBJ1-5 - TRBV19 CASSTVRGVNQPQHF
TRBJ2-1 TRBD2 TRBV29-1 CSAGTRPNEQFF
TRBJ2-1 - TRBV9 CASSVVGWSSYNEQFF
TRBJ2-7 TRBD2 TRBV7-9 CASSVGLAGDEQYF
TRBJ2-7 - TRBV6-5 CASRGTLGGGYEQYF
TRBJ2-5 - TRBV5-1 CASSLGSGETQYF
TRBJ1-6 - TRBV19 CASSIGEVRSPLHF
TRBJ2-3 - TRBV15 CATSRDIKGQSTDTQYF
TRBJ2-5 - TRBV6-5 CASSYSGVRETQYF
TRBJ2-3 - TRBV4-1 CASSQASGTDTQYF
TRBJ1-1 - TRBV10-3 CAISESTSGNTEAFF
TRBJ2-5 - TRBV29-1 CSVGGGRGRIWETQYF
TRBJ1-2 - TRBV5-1 CASSPTAYGYGYTF
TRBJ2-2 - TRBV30 CAWRPRGMGFTGELFF
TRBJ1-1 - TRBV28 CASSFSGLNTEAFF
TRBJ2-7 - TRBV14 CASSRGRFQGEQYF
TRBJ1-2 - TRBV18 CASSEGSYGYTF
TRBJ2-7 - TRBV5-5 CASSFELLSYEQYF
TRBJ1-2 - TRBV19 CASIKTGMEGYTF
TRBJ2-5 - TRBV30 CACRGWETQYF
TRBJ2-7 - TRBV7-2 CASSPSDRVEYEQYF
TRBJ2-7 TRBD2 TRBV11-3 CASSLQTSGSTYEQYF
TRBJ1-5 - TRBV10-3 CAISEGQQGGLSQHF
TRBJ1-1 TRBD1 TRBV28 CASSLSSPFDREVTEAFF
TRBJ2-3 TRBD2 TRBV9 CASSVSGTSGSASTDTQYF
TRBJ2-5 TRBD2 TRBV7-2 CASSLPAGGGGETQYF
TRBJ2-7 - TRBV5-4 CASSLGVAESYEQYF
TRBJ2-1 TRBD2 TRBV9 CANSAGLAGGNEQFF
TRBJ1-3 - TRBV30 CAWSVRIGRGGGAGNTIYF
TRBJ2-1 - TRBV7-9 CASSFVNPTSKQFF
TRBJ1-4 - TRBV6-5 CASSSGEKLFF
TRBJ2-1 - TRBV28 CASSFLLAQFF
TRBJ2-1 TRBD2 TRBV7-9 CASSVRDYRNNEQFF
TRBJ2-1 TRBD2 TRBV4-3 CASSQYLAENEQFF
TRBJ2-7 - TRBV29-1 CSVSTGQSSYEQYF
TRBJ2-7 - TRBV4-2 CASSQGRDTYEQYF
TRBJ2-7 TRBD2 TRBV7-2 CASSLTPLAGYEQYF
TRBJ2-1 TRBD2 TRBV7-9 CASSRTSGKSYNEQFF
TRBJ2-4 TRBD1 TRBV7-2 CASNQGTGRAKNIQYF